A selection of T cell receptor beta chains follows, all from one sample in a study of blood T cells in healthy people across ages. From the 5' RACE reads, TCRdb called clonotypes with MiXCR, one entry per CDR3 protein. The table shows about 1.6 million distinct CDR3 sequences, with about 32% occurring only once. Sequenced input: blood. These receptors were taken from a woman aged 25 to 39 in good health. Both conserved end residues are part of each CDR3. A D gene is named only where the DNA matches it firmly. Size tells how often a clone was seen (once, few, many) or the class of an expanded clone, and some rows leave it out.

CDR3 DNA: TGTGCCAGCAGACCCGTTACCCCCAATCAGCCCCAGCATTTT
CDR3 protein: CASRPVTPNQPQHF
V gene: TRBV12-3/TRBV12-4
J gene: TRBJ1-5
D gene: .
clone size: few

CDR3 DNA: TGTGCCAGCAGCCCCCTCTCCGGGCAGGGATTAGTGAGAACTAATGAAAAACTGTTTTTT
CDR3 protein: CASSPLSGQGLVRTNEKLFF
V gene: TRBV4-2
J gene: TRBJ1-4
D gene: .
clone size: .

CDR3 DNA: TGTGCCAGCAGCTTAAATGGGGGGGCTTTGGGCTATGGCTACACCTTC
CDR3 protein: CASSLNGGALGYGYTF
V gene: TRBV7-9
J gene: TRBJ1-2
D gene: .
clone size: .

CDR3 DNA: TGTGCCAGCTCACCAACGATTGATACGCAGTATTTT
CDR3 protein: CASSPTIDTQYF
V gene: TRBV18
J gene: TRBJ2-3
D gene: .
clone size: few

CDR3 DNA: TGCGCCAGCCAGAGGGACCTCGGGAATGAGCAGTTCTTC
CDR3 protein: CASQRDLGNEQFF
V gene: TRBV5-1
J gene: TRBJ2-1
D gene: .
clone size: few

CDR3 DNA: TGTGCCAGCAGCGTACTAGGGGGAGGGTTTTACAATGAGCAGTTCTTC
CDR3 protein: CASSVLGGGFYNEQFF
V gene: TRBV9
J gene: TRBJ2-1
D gene: .
clone size: .

CDR3 DNA: TGTGCCAGCAGCAGACCTGATACGCAGTATTTT
CDR3 protein: CASSRPDTQYF
V gene: TRBV6-2/TRBV6-3
J gene: TRBJ2-3
D gene: .
clone size: .

CDR3 DNA: TGTGCCACCGGAGGGGGCCGAGGGGCGGAGCAGTTCTTC
CDR3 protein: CATGGGRGAEQFF
V gene: TRBV27
J gene: TRBJ2-1
D gene: .
clone size: .

CDR3 DNA: TGTGCCAGCAGCGAGAGTTCTGAGGGAGGACCTCAAGAGACCCAGTACTTC
CDR3 protein: CASSESSEGGPQETQYF
V gene: TRBV9
J gene: TRBJ2-5
D gene: .
clone size: .

CDR3 DNA: TGTGCCAGCAGCTTAGGGGACAGGGCTTGGGGCTACACCTTC
CDR3 protein: CASSLGDRAWGYTF
V gene: TRBV7-2
J gene: TRBJ1-2
D gene: TRBD1
clone size: .

CDR3 DNA: TGTGCCAGCAGCGTAAACTCCTCAAATGAGCAGTTCTTC
CDR3 protein: CASSVNSSNEQFF
V gene: TRBV9
J gene: TRBJ2-1
D gene: .
clone size: .

CDR3 DNA: TGTGCCAGCAGTTTTAGGCGGGGGGGCCGGGATACGCAGTATTTT
CDR3 protein: CASSFRRGGRDTQYF
V gene: TRBV12-3/TRBV12-4
J gene: TRBJ2-3
D gene: TRBD2
clone size: few

CDR3 DNA: TGTGGCAGCAGTTTCATAGGATCTGGGGGCTACACCTTC
CDR3 protein: CGSSFIGSGGYTF
V gene: TRBV12-3/TRBV12-4
J gene: TRBJ1-2
D gene: .
clone size: once

CDR3 DNA: TGTGCCAGCAGTTACTCCCCAGGGAGGGATGAGCAGTTCTTC
CDR3 protein: CASSYSPGRDEQFF
V gene: TRBV6-6
J gene: TRBJ2-1
D gene: TRBD2
clone size: few

CDR3 DNA: TGTGCCATCCCGGGGGACGGGGGGAACTATGGCTACACCTTC
CDR3 protein: CAIPGDGGNYGYTF
V gene: TRBV11-2
J gene: TRBJ1-2
D gene: .
clone size: .

CDR3 DNA: TGTGCCAGCAGTGGAGGGATAGTTATTCAGTACTTC
CDR3 protein: CASSGGIVIQYF
V gene: TRBV28
J gene: TRBJ2-4
D gene: .
clone size: many